The subject of this entry is one TCR beta chain. No antigen is known for it. Mismatch with germline at one junction end may stem from a read error. The data derive from a study of blood T cells in healthy people across ages. The study's findings and limits: Among long-lived donors, naive CD4+ cells were more numerous and diversity higher than in aged donors. Age brought a roughly linear fall in TCR beta diversity measured per million T cells.

Extraction yielded at least 6 micrograms of total RNA per sample. Alongside a J-beta primer mix, a sample-barcoded 5' primer served in a second PCR lasting roughly 7 to 11 cycles. A template-switch adaptor that had 12 random nucleotides put a tag on each cDNA molecule. TCRdb processed the 5' RACE reads anew with MiXCR; each CDR3 protein has one entry. The sample holds about 1,500,000 distinct CDR3 sequences, roughly 27% seen once. This clonotype originated in a woman in her twenties or thirties in good health. The sample consisted of blood.

The CDR3 is CASSFTTQETRYF. The CDR3 DNA reads as TGTGCCAGCAGTTTTACTACTCAAGAGACCCGGTACTTC. The chain has TRBV6-1 and TRBJ2-5; D unresolved. The CDR3 consists of 13 residues. The V gene's germline CDR1 is MNHNS and CDR2 SASEGT.